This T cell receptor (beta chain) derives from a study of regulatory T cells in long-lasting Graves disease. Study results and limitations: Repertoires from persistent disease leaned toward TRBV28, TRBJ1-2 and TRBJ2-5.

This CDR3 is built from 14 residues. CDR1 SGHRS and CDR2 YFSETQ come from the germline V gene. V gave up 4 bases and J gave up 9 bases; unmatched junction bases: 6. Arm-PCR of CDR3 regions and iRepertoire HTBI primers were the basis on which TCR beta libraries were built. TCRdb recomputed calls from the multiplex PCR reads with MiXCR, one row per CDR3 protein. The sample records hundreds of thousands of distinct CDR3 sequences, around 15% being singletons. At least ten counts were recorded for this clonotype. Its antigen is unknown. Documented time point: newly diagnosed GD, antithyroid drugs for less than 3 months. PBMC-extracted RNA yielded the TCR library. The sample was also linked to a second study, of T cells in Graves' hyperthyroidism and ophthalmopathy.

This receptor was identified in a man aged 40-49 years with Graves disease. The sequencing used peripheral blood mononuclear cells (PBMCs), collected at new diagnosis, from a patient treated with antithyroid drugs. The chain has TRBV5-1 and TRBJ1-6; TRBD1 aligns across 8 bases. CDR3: CASSGTGDSSPLHF. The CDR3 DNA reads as TGCGCCAGCAGCGGGACAGGAGACAGTTCACCCCTCCACTTT.